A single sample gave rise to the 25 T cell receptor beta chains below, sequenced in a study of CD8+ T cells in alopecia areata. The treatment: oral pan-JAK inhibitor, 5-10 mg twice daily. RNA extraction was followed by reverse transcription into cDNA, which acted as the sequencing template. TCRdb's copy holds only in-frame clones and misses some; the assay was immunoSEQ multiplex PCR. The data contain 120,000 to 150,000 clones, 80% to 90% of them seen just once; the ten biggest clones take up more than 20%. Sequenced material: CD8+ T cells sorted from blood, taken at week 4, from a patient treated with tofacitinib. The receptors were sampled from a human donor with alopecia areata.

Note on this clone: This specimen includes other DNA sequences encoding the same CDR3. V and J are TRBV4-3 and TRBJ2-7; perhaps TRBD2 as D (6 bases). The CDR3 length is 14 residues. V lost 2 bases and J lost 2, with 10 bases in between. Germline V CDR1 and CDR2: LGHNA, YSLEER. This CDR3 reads CASSQYGGPYEQYF. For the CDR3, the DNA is TGCGCCAGCAGCCAATACGGGGGACCCTACGAGCAGTACTTC.

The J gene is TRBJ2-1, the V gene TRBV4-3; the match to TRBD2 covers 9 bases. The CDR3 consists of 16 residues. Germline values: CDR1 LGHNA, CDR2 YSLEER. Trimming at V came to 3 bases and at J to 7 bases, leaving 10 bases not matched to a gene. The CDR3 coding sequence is TGCGCCAGCAGCCAGGCTTTAGCGGGGGTCAATAATGAGCAGTTCTTC. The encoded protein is CASSQALAGVNNEQFF.

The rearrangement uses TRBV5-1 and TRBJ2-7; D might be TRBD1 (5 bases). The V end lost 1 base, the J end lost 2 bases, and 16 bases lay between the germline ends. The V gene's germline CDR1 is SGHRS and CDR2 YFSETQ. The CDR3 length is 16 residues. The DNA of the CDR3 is TGCGCCAGCAGCTTGTCCCCAGTTGGCAGGGCCTACGAGCAGTACTTC. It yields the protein CASSLSPVGRAYEQYF.

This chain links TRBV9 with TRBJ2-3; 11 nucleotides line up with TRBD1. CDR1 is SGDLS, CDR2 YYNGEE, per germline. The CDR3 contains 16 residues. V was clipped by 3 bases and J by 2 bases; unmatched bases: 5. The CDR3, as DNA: TGTGCCAGCAGCGCCGGGACAGGGGGGTTCACAGATACGCAGTATTTT. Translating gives CASSAGTGGFTDTQYF.

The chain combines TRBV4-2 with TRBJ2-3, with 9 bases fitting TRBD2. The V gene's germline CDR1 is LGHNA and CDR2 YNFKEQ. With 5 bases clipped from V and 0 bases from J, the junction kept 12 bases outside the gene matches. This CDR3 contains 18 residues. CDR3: CASSTGVAGETSTDTQYF. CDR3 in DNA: TGTGCCAGCAGCACTGGAGTAGCGGGGGAAACTAGCACAGATACGCAGTATTTT.

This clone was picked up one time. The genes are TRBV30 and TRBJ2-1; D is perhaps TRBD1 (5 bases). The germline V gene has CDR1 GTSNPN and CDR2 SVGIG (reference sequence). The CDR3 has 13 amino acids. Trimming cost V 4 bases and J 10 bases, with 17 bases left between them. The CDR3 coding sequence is TGTGCCTGGAATTCCGGACAAGAACTAGAGCAGTTCTTC. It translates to CAWNSGQELEQFF.

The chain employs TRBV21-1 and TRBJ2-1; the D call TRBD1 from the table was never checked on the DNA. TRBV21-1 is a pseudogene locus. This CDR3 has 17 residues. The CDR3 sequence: CASSKSLRQGSYNEQFF. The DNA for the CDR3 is TGTGCCAGCAGCAAAAGTCTTAGGCAGGGCTCCTACAATGAGCAGTTCTTC.

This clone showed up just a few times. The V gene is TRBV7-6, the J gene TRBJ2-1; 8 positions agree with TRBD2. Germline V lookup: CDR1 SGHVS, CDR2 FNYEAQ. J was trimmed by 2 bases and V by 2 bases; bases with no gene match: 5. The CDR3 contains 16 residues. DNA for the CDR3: TGTGCCAGCAGCTTAAAGTACGGGGGGGCCTACAATGAGCAGTTCTTC. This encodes CASSLKYGGAYNEQFF. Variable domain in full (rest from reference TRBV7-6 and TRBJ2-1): GAGVSQSPRYKVTKRGQDVALRCDPISGHVSLYWYRQALGQGPEFLTYFNYEAQQDKSGLPNDRFSAERPEGSISTLTIQRTEQRDSAMYRCASSLKYGGAYNEQFFGPGTRLTVL.

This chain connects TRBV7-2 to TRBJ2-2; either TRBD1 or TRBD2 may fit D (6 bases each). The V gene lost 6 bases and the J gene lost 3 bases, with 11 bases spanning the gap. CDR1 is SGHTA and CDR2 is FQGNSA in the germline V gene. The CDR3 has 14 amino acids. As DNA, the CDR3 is TGTGCCAGCAGAGGGGGGCCTTACACCGGGGAGCTGTTTTTT. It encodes CASRGGPYTGELFF.

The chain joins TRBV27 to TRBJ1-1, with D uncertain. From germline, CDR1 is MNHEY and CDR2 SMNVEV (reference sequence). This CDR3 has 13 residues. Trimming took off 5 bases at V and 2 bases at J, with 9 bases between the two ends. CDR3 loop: CASSHRGNTEAFF. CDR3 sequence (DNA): TGTGCCAGCAGTCATAGAGGCAACACTGAAGCTTTCTTT.

Here the CDR3 reads CASSPRDSGGYEQYF. DNA of the CDR3: TGTGCCAGCAGCCCCAGGGATAGCGGGGGATACGAGCAGTACTTC. The chain recombines TRBV7-2 with TRBJ2-7; 9 bases are a match to TRBD2. V lost 5 bases and J lost 4; bases outside the gene matches: 9. The CDR3 covers 15 residues. Per the germline V gene, CDR1 is SGHTA and CDR2 is FQGNSA.

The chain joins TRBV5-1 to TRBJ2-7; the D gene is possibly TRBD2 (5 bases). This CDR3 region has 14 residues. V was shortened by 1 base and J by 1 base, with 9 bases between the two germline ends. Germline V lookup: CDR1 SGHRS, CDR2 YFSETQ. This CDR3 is CASSLWGESYEQYF. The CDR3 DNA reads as TGCGCCAGCAGCTTGTGGGGAGAGTCCTACGAGCAGTACTTC. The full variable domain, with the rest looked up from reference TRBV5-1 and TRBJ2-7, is KAGVTQTPRYLIKTRGQQVTLSCSPISGHRSVSWYQQTPGQGLQFLFEYFSETQRNKGNFPGRFSGRQFSNSRSEMNVSTLELGDSALYLCASSLWGESYEQYFGPGTRLTVT.

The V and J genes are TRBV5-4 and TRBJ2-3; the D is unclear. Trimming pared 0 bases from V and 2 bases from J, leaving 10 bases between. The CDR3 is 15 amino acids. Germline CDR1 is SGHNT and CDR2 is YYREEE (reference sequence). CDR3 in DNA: TGTGCCAGCAGCTTGGTAGGGAAAGACACAGATACGCAGTATTTT. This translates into CASSLVGKDTDTQYF. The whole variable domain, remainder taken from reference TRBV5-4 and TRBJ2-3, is ETGVTQSPTHLIKTRGQQVTLRCSSQSGHNTVSWYQQALGQGPQFIFQYYREEENGRGNFPPRFSGLQFPNYSSELNVNALELDDSALYLCASSLVGKDTDTQYFGPGTRLTVL.

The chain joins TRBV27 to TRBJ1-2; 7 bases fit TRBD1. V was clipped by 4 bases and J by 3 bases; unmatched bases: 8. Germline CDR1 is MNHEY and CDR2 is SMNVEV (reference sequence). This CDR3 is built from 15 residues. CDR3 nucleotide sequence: TGTGCCAGCAGTTACAGGGGTTATGGCGACTATGGCTACACCTTC. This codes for CASSYRGYGDYGYTF.

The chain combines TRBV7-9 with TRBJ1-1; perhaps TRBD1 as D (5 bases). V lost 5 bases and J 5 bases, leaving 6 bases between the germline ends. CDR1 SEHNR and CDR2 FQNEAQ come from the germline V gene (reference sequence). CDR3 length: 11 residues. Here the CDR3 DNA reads TGTGCCAGCAGCGGGGGGACTGAAGCTTTCTTT. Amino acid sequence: CASSGGTEAFF.

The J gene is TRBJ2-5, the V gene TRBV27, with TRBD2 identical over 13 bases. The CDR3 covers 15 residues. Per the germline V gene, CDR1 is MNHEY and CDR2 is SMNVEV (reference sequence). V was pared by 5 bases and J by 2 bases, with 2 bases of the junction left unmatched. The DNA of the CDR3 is TGTGCCAGCAGTCAACTAGCGGGGGGGCAAGAGACCCAGTACTTC. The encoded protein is CASSQLAGGQETQYF.

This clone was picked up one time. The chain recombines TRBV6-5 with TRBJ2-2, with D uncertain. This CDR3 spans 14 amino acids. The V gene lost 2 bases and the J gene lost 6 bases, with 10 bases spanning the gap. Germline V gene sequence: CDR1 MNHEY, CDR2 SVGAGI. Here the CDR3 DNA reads TGTGCCAGCAGTTACCGCCGAGACCCCGGGGAGCTGTTTTTT. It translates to CASSYRRDPGELFF.

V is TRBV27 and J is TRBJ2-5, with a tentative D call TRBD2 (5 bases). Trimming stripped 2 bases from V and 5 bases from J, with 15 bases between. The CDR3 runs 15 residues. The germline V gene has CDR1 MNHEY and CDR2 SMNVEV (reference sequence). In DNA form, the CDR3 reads TGTGCCAGCAGTTTAGGTCGCCTCAGAGGGGAGACCCAGTACTTC. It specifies CASSLGRLRGETQYF.

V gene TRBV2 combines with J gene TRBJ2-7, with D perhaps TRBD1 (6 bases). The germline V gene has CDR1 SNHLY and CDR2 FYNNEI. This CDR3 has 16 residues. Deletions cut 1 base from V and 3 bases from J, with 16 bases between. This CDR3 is CASSEEQGNIHYEQYF. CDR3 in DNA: TGTGCCAGCAGTGAAGAACAGGGTAATATTCACTACGAGCAGTACTTC. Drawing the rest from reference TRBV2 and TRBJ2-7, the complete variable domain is EPEVTQTPSHQVTQMGQEVILRCVPISNHLYFYWYRQILGQKVEFLVSFYNNEISEKSEIFDDQFSVERPDGSNFTLKIRSTKLEDSAMYFCASSEEQGNIHYEQYFGPGTRLTVT.

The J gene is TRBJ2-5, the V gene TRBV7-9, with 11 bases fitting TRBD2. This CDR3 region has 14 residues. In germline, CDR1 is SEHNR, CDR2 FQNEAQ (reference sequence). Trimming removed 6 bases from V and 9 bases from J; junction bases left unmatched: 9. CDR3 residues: CASSPPIAGGAQYF. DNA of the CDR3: TGTGCCAGCAGTCCTCCAATAGCGGGGGGGGCCCAGTACTTC.

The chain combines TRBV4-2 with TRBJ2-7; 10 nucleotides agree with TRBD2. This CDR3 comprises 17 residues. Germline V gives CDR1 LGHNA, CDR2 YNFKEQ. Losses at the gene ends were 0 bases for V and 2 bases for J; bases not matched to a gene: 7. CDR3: CASSQEDSGGTTYEQYF. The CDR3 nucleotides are TGTGCCAGCAGCCAAGAGGATAGCGGGGGGACGACCTACGAGCAGTACTTC.

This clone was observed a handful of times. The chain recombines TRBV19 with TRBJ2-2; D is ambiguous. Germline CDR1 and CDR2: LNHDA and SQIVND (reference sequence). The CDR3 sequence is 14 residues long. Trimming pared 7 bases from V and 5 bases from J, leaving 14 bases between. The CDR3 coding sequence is TGTGCCAGTACAGGTACCCCAACAACCGGGGAGCTGTTTTTT. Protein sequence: CASTGTPTTGELFF.

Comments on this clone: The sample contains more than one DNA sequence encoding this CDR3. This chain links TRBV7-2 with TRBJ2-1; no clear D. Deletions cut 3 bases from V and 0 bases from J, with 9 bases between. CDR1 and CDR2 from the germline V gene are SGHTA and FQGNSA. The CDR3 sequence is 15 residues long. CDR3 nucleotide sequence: TGTGCCAGCAGCTTCGGCGGCAGCTCCTACAATGAGCAGTTCTTC. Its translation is CASSFGGSSYNEQFF.

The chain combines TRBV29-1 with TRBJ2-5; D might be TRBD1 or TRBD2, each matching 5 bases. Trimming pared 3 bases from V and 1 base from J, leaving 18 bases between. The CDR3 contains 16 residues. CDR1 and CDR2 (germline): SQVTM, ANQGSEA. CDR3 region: CSVDGVDGAPQETQYF. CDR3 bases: TGCAGCGTTGATGGGGTTGACGGGGCGCCCCAAGAGACCCAGTACTTC.

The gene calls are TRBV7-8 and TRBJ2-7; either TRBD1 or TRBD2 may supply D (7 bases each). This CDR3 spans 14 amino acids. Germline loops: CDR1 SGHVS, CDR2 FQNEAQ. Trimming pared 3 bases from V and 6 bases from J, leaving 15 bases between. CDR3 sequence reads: CASSFRGGGGEQYF. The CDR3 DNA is TGTGCCAGCAGCTTTCGAGGGGGCGGGGGCGAGCAGTACTTC.